The 15 T cell receptor beta chains given below trace back to one sample, sequenced in a study of cytomegalovirus exposure and HLA in healthy donors (dated by TCRdb to 2017 to 2019). Library generation was performed with the immunoSEQ multiplex PCR assay. TCRdb took this table from immuneACCESS and kept in-frame rearrangements with V and J called. Such tables lack part of the clones; where checked against another copy, unresolved V genes explain under half of the gap, and the rest is unexplained. Here the sample has about 170,000 clones; approximately 96% occur a single time. Of the sample, approximately 0.97% falls within the top ten clones. Sequencing used PBMCs. The source of these receptors is a woman between 18 and 30 years old in good health and CMV-seronegative.

The J gene is TRBJ2-7, the V gene TRBV18; 9 nucleotides match TRBD1. Trimming cost V 8 bases and J 7 bases; bases outside gene matches: 9. Germline V CDR1 and CDR2: KGHSH, LQKENI. The CDR3 loop spans 13 amino acids. The CDR3 region is CASGQGTFGEQYF. The CDR3 DNA reads as TGTGCCAGCGGACAGGGGACCTTCGGAGAGCAGTACTTC.

This clone was found a few times. CDR3 sequence reads: CASSLGLQGGGYNSPLHF. The DNA of the CDR3 is TGTGCCAGCAGCTTAGGCCTACAGGGGGGAGGGTATAATTCACCCCTCCACTTT. The chain joins TRBV7-2 to TRBJ1-6; 8 positions agree with TRBD1. CDR3 size: 18 residues. The V gene end was trimmed by 1 base and the J gene end by 4 bases; junction bases not matched to a gene: 9. Germline V gene data show CDR1 as SGHTA and CDR2 as FQGNSA.

The V and J genes are TRBV6-5 and TRBJ2-1, with a weak D call TRBD2 (5 bases). Looked up from germline, CDR1 is MNHEY and CDR2 is SVGAGI. This CDR3 comprises 12 residues. The V and J ends lost 7 bases and 8 bases respectively, with 12 bases between them. In DNA form, the CDR3 reads TGTGCCAGCACCCACCCGGGGTATGAGCAGTTCTTC. Its translation is CASTHPGYEQFF.

The chain uses TRBV9 and TRBJ1-2; D is possibly TRBD1 (5 bases). Trimming shortened V by 4 bases and J by 5 bases, and 24 bases separated the two germline ends. CDR1 and CDR2 from the germline V gene are SGDLS and YYNGEE. The CDR3 runs 17 residues. The CDR3 DNA reads TGTGCCAGCAGCCCATCGGCCGGACGGGACTTTGGGTATGGCTACACCTTC. Translated: CASSPSAGRDFGYGYTF. Complete variable domain (other parts from reference TRBV9 and TRBJ1-2): DSGVTQTPKHLITATGQRVTLRCSPRSGDLSVYWYQQSLDQGLQFLIQYYNGEERAKGNILERFSAQQFPDLHSELNLSSLELGDSALYFCASSPSAGRDFGYGYTFGSGTRLTVV.

This clone has a single count. The genes are TRBV7-9 and TRBJ2-2, with D possibly being TRBD1 (6 bases). The CDR3 loop spans 15 amino acids. CDR1 SEHNR and CDR2 FQNEAQ come from the germline V gene (reference sequence). Trimming stripped 1 base from V and 3 bases from J, with 9 bases between. CDR3 in DNA: TGTGCCAGCAGCTTAGTCCAGGGGCACACCGGGGAGCTGTTTTTT. As protein: CASSLVQGHTGELFF.

V and J are TRBV7-9 and TRBJ2-7; 9 nucleotides line up with TRBD1. Germline loops: CDR1 SEHNR, CDR2 FQNEAQ (reference sequence). CDR3 length: 15 amino acids. With 4 bases clipped from V and 1 base from J, the junction kept 5 bases outside the gene matches. The CDR3 loop is CASSSGQGRSYEQYF. The DNA for the CDR3 is TGTGCCAGCAGCTCAGGACAGGGGAGGTCCTACGAGCAGTACTTC.

The chain couples TRBV6-5 to TRBJ2-7, with 10 bases matching TRBD1. The V and J ends lost 5 bases and 4 bases, in that order; junction bases with no gene match: 8. The CDR3 runs 15 residues. Germline CDR1 is MNHEY and CDR2 is SVGAGI. CDR3 protein: CASSAPRTGGYEQYF. CDR3 bases: TGTGCCAGCAGTGCCCCCCGGACAGGGGGTTACGAGCAGTACTTC.

The chain is built from TRBV2 and TRBJ2-3; no reliable D call. Trimming removed 8 bases at V and 3 bases at J, with 12 bases between. This CDR3 has 13 amino acids. Looked up from germline, CDR1 is SNHLY and CDR2 is FYNNEI. CDR3: CASGPLRTDTQYF. In nucleotides, the CDR3 is TGTGCCAGCGGTCCCCTGAGAACAGATACGCAGTATTTT.

The V gene is TRBV5-1, the J gene TRBJ1-1, with D maybe TRBD1 (5 bases). The CDR3 consists of 13 residues. Trimming took 0 bases from V and 5 from J, leaving 8 bases between them. Germline V CDR1 and CDR2: SGHRS, YFSETQ. The CDR3: CASSLAGQTEAFF. CDR3 in DNA: TGCGCCAGCAGCTTGGCCGGACAAACTGAAGCTTTCTTT.

In DNA, the CDR3 is TGTGCCAGCAGTAGCCCGAACACCGGGGAGCTGTTTTTT. Residues: CASSSPNTGELFF. V and J are TRBV6-1 and TRBJ2-2; D remains unclear. The V and J ends lost 5 bases and 0 bases respectively, with 4 bases between them. CDR1 MNHNS and CDR2 SASEGT come from the germline V gene. The CDR3 has 13 residues.

This clone was recorded only once. V gene TRBV27 combines with J gene TRBJ1-5, with 9 bases lining up with TRBD1. The junction had 8 bases not matched to a gene; V was cut back by 6 bases and J by 5 bases. The CDR3 covers 15 residues. The germline CDR1 and CDR2 sequences are MNHEY and SMNVEV (reference sequence). As DNA, the CDR3 is TGTGCCAGCAGCGCCGGAGACAGGGGGTATCAGCCCCAGCATTTT. Translating it yields CASSAGDRGYQPQHF.

The chain joins TRBV19 to TRBJ1-2; D not resolved. Trimming stripped 4 bases from V and 7 bases from J, with 16 bases between. Germline V lookup: CDR1 LNHDA, CDR2 SQIVND (reference sequence). The CDR3 consists of 14 residues. CDR3 nucleotide sequence: TGTGCCAGTAGTAGCGGGATCGGTTGGTCTGGCTACACCTTC. The encoded protein is CASSSGIGWSGYTF.

This sequence joins TRBV9 and TRBJ1-6; no clear D. CDR1 is SGDLS and CDR2 is YYNGEE in the germline V gene. This CDR3 contains 14 residues. V lost 4 bases and J lost 2, with 7 bases in between. CDR3 DNA sequence: TGTGCCAGCAGCACCGACACCTATAATTCACCCCTCCACTTT. This translates into CASSTDTYNSPLHF.

The chain employs TRBV27 and TRBJ1-2; weak D call: TRBD1 (5 bases). Germline loops: CDR1 MNHEY, CDR2 SMNVEV (reference sequence). This CDR3 is 14 amino acids long. With 5 bases removed from V and 5 bases from J, the gap between germline ends came to 15 bases. This CDR3 reads CASSPAGTWYGYTF. The DNA for the CDR3 is TGTGCCAGCAGTCCCGCCGGGACTTGGTATGGCTACACCTTC.

The rearrangement links TRBV4-2 to TRBJ2-4; tentatively, D is TRBD2 (6 bases). Germline V gene sequence: CDR1 LGHNA, CDR2 YNFKEQ. Trimming pared 3 bases from V and 9 bases from J, leaving 9 bases between. The CDR3 contains 12 residues. The CDR3 DNA reads TGTGCCAGCAGCCAGACTAGTGGCATTCAGTACTTC. Protein sequence: CASSQTSGIQYF.